This TCR beta chain was documented in a study of blood T cell repertoires in COVID-19. The germline V gene has CDR1 SEHNR and CDR2 FQNEAQ (reference sequence). The CDR3 contains 13 residues. V dropped 2 bases and J dropped 7 bases, with 9 bases sitting between them. Sequencing was performed with immunoSEQ multiplex PCR; in TCRdb, only in-frame clones are kept and a portion is missing. The table has some 91,000 clones, 90% seen once; the top ten hold about 1.8%. The chain carries TRBV7-9 and TRBJ1-5; D gene uncertain. The origin of this receptor is a man aged 55 to 70 with acute or convalescent COVID-19. Sequenced material: peripheral blood. The CDR3: CASSLSRGQPQHF. CDR3 nucleotides: TGTGCCAGCAGCTTAAGTCGGGGACAGCCCCAGCATTTT.